The source of this T cell receptor (beta chain) is a study of OX40 agonist ivuxolimab in advanced cancers. Assay used: immunoSEQ multiplex PCR; TCRdb lists only in-frame clones, some missing. The sample carries about 70,000 clones, 80% to 90% recorded once. Of note for this clone: Its specificity is unknown.

This CDR3 region has 11 residues. Per the germline V gene, CDR1 is SGHRS and CDR2 is YFSETQ. Trimming cost V 4 bases and J 5 bases, with 6 bases left between them. Study-wide results and caveats: CD8+ T cells were the subset that, on average, had more expanded clones than CD4+.

This TCR derives from an adult with an advanced solid tumor such as melanoma, head and neck, liver or kidney cancer. Here the sequenced sample was CD4+ or CD8+ T cells sorted from blood, taken in a trial of the OX40 agonist ivuxolimab. This sequence joins TRBV5-1 and TRBJ2-5; no firm D call. CDR3 sequence: CASSNWETQYF. CDR3 coding DNA: TGCGCCAGCAGCAACTGGGAGACCCAGTACTTC. The whole variable domain, remainder taken from reference TRBV5-1 and TRBJ2-5, is KAGVTQTPRYLIKTRGQQVTLSCSPISGHRSVSWYQQTPGQGLQFLFEYFSETQRNKGNFPGRFSGRQFSNSRSEMNVSTLELGDSALYLCASSNWETQYFGPGTRLLVL.